A single sample is the source of the 21 T cell receptor beta chains below, sequenced in a study of blood T cells in healthy people across ages. Alongside a J-beta primer mix, a sample-barcoded 5' primer served in a second PCR lasting about 7 to 12 cycles. A single record per CDR3 protein comes from TCRdb applying MiXCR to the 5' RACE reads. Of roughly 1,300,000 distinct CDR3 sequences listed, approximately 63% are singletons. Sequences were obtained from blood. The source of these receptors is a young man in good health.

V and J are TRBV25-1 and TRBJ2-1; D perhaps matches TRBD1 (6 bases). The germline V gene has CDR1 MGHDK and CDR2 SYGVNS. This CDR3 region has 14 residues. V dropped 4 bases and J dropped 4 bases, with 11 bases sitting between them. The CDR3 reads CASSGGTQYNEQFF. In DNA, the CDR3 is TGTGCCAGCAGTGGTGGGACACAGTACAATGAGCAGTTCTTC.

The chain combines TRBV5-5 with TRBJ2-3, with D perhaps TRBD1 or TRBD2 (5 bases each). Germline CDR1 and CDR2: SGHKS and YYEKEE (reference sequence). Trimming took off 5 bases at V and 6 bases at J, with 16 bases between the two ends. The CDR3 is made up of 14 amino acids. This CDR3 is CASRPPEGWDTQYF. CDR3 coding DNA: TGTGCCAGCAGACCCCCCGAGGGGTGGGATACGCAGTATTTT.

This chain links TRBV18 with TRBJ2-1, with 8 bases aligning to TRBD1. This CDR3 has 12 residues. Germline CDR1 and CDR2: KGHSH and LQKENI. The trim removed 6 bases at V and 12 bases at J, leaving 7 bases unmatched. The CDR3 DNA is TGTGCCAGCTCTACGACAGGGGAGGTGCAGTTCTTC. Residues: CASSTTGEVQFF. Together with reference TRBV18 and TRBJ2-1, the CDR3 gives the full variable domain: NAGVMQNPRHLVRRRGQEARLRCSPMKGHSHVYWYRQLPEEGLKFMVYLQKENIIDESGMPKERFSAEFPKEGPSILRIQQVVRGDSAAYFCASSTTGEVQFFGPGTRLTVL.

V usage is TRBV9 and J usage is TRBJ1-3, with D uncertain. Trimming left V 4 bases short and J 2 bases short, with 13 bases between. Germline-derived CDR1 and CDR2 are SGDLS and YYNGEE. The CDR3 runs to 15 residues. CDR3 sequence reads: CASSTMTTAGNTIYF. In DNA form, the CDR3 reads TGTGCCAGCAGCACAATGACGACGGCTGGAAACACCATATATTTT.

V gene TRBV4-1 combines with J gene TRBJ1-4; D not resolved. CDR1 MGHRA and CDR2 YSYEKL come from the germline V gene. The CDR3 spans 15 residues. Deletions cut 3 bases from V and 7 bases from J, with 15 bases between. CDR3 coding DNA: TGCGCCAGCAGCCACCGGGCGAGCACCGGTGAAAAACTGTTTTTT. Its protein product is CASSHRASTGEKLFF.

This clonotype was picked up a small number of times. The V call is TRBV6-4, the J call TRBJ2-1, with TRBD2 matching over 7 bases. There are 14 residues in the CDR3. Germline-derived CDR1 and CDR2 are MRHNA and SNTAGT. V shed 8 bases and J 5 bases; nucleotides not matched to a gene: 9. In DNA form, the CDR3 reads TGTGCCAGCCGTCGGGAGGAGGCGGACAATGAGCAGTTCTTC. Translation gives CASRREEADNEQFF.

The chain is built from TRBV4-2 and TRBJ2-6; D gene uncertain. Trimming pared 0 bases from V and 2 bases from J, leaving 5 bases between. From germline, CDR1 is LGHNA and CDR2 YNFKEQ. The CDR3 spans 15 residues. DNA for the CDR3: TGTGCCAGCAGCCAAGATAAGACTGGGGCCAACGTCCTGACTTTC. This gives the protein CASSQDKTGANVLTF.

This clonotype showed up just a few times. The chain has TRBV5-1 and TRBJ1-4; D remains ambiguous. Trimming cost V 0 bases and J 8 bases, with 8 bases left between them. The CDR3 totals 13 residues. Germline-derived CDR1 and CDR2 are SGHRS and YFSETQ. The CDR3 protein is CASSLEAEEKLFF. CDR3 sequence (DNA): TGCGCCAGCAGCTTGGAGGCCGAGGAAAAACTGTTTTTT.

J is TRBJ1-2 and V is TRBV18, with D possibly being TRBD1 (6 bases). This CDR3 is 15 amino acids long. V was trimmed by 0 bases and J by 0 bases, leaving 8 bases between them. Germline V lookup: CDR1 KGHSH, CDR2 LQKENI. The CDR3 sequence: CASSPPQGPNYGYTF. CDR3 bases: TGTGCCAGCTCACCACCTCAGGGGCCTAACTATGGCTACACCTTC.

The chain recombines TRBV20-1 with TRBJ2-3; tentatively, D is TRBD1 or TRBD2 (5 bases each). This CDR3 has 16 amino acids. The V and J ends lost 0 bases and 4 bases respectively, with 17 bases between them. Germline assignment: CDR1 DFQATT and CDR2 SNEGSKA (reference sequence). This CDR3 is CSARDLQDLGADTQYF. CDR3 DNA: TGCAGTGCTAGAGATCTTCAGGATTTGGGGGCAGATACGCAGTATTTT.

This clonotype appeared once. V and J are TRBV5-1 and TRBJ2-5; D ambiguous. Germline loops: CDR1 SGHRS, CDR2 YFSETQ. Trimming removed 1 base from V and 4 bases from J, with 14 bases in between. CDR3 length: 15 residues. As DNA, the CDR3 is TGCGCCAGCAGCTTGTCCTTAGGGCAAGGAGAGACCCAGTACTTC. Translating gives CASSLSLGQGETQYF.

The chain links TRBV7-2 to TRBJ2-3; D is possibly TRBD1 (5 bases). The CDR3 loop spans 12 amino acids. The V gene lost 7 bases and the J gene lost 3 bases, with 8 bases spanning the gap. CDR1 is SGHTA, CDR2 FQGNSA, per germline. Here the CDR3 reads CASTSGTDTQYF. Here the CDR3 DNA reads TGTGCCAGCACCTCAGGGACAGATACGCAGTATTTT.

In this sample, this clonotype turned up many times. CDR3: CSVGRGNTEAFF. CDR3 bases: TGCAGCGTTGGAAGGGGTAACACTGAAGCTTTCTTT. The V call is TRBV29-1, the J call TRBJ1-1; perhaps TRBD1 as D (5 bases). The germline V and J ends were trimmed by 4 bases and 2 bases, with 8 bases remaining between them. CDR1 and CDR2 (germline): SQVTM, ANQGSEA. The CDR3 has 12 residues.

The chain couples TRBV20-1 to TRBJ2-7; D gene ambiguous. The CDR3 totals 15 residues. Germline V gene data show CDR1 as DFQATT and CDR2 as SNEGSKA (reference sequence). V lost 0 bases, J lost 2 bases, and 14 bases lay in between. CDR3 sequence reads: CSARDLSSVTYEQYF. The CDR3 DNA follows: TGCAGTGCTAGAGATCTCAGCAGCGTTACCTACGAGCAGTACTTC.

This chain joins TRBV5-1 and TRBJ2-3, with D perhaps given as TRBD1 or TRBD2 (5 bases each). Per the germline V gene, CDR1 is SGHRS and CDR2 is YFSETQ. This CDR3 comprises 17 residues. The V end was cut by 0 bases, the J end by 5 bases, with 19 bases between. The chain's CDR3 is CASSLGTPGAIGDTQYF. CDR3 in DNA: TGCGCCAGCAGCTTGGGGACGCCCGGGGCGATTGGAGATACGCAGTATTTT.

This chain links TRBV3-1 with TRBJ2-3; possible D gene TRBD2, 6 bases. This CDR3 region has 17 residues. V was trimmed by 0 bases and J by 2 bases, leaving 15 bases between them. Germline V CDR1 and CDR2: LGHDT, YNNKEL (reference sequence). The CDR3 spells CASSQDPSGTYTDTQYF. In DNA, the CDR3 is TGTGCCAGCAGCCAAGATCCCTCGGGGACTTACACAGATACGCAGTATTTT.

This clonotype was counted a few times. The rearrangement joins TRBV7-9 to TRBJ2-7; TRBD1 might be the D (5 bases). Trimming took 5 bases from V and 2 from J, leaving 7 bases between them. Germline V lookup: CDR1 SEHNR, CDR2 FQNEAQ (reference sequence). The CDR3 has 12 residues. This chain's CDR3 is CASSIGAYEQYF. The CDR3 region has the DNA TGTGCCAGCAGCATAGGGGCCTACGAGCAGTACTTC.

The CDR3: CATSETSGAMYF. The CDR3 coding sequence is TGTGCCACCAGTGAGACTAGCGGAGCCATGTATTTT. V and J are TRBV24-1 and TRBJ2-3; TRBD2 matches 9 bases. Germline CDR1 is KGHDR and CDR2 is SFDVKD. The CDR3 runs to 12 residues. J gave up 14 bases and V 4 bases, and 6 bases lay outside the gene matches.

J is TRBJ1-2 and V is TRBV7-6, with no clear D. Germline CDR1 is SGHVS and CDR2 is FNYEAQ. The V gene lost 5 bases and the J gene lost 5 bases, with 12 bases spanning the gap. This CDR3 has 13 amino acids. CDR3 sequence (DNA): TGTGCCAGCAGCGAACATTCCGGGTATGGCTACACCTTC. Encoded protein: CASSEHSGYGYTF.

V and J are TRBV5-5 and TRBJ2-1, with 11 bases aligning to TRBD2. This CDR3 spans 14 amino acids. The junction had 7 bases not matched to a gene; V was cut back by 7 bases and J by 7 bases. Germline V gene sequence: CDR1 SGHKS, CDR2 YYEKEE (reference sequence). Here the CDR3 reads CASLIAGGRNEQFF. The CDR3 bases are TGTGCCAGCCTAATAGCGGGAGGGCGGAATGAGCAGTTCTTC. The full variable domain, completed using reference TRBV5-5 and TRBJ2-1, is DAGVTQSPTHLIKTRGQQVTLRCSPISGHKSVSWYQQVLGQGPQFIFQYYEKEERGRGNFPDRFSARQFPNYSSELNVNALLLGDSALYLCASLIAGGRNEQFFGPGTRLTVL.

The chain joins TRBV6-5 to TRBJ2-1; 9 bases are shared with TRBD2. The V gene's germline CDR1 is MNHEY and CDR2 SVGAGI. The CDR3 covers 14 residues. V dropped 4 bases and J dropped 8; count of bases not matched to a gene: 6. CDR3 sequence: CASSSAGGPHEQFF. The CDR3, as DNA: TGTGCCAGCAGTTCAGCGGGGGGCCCCCATGAGCAGTTCTTC.